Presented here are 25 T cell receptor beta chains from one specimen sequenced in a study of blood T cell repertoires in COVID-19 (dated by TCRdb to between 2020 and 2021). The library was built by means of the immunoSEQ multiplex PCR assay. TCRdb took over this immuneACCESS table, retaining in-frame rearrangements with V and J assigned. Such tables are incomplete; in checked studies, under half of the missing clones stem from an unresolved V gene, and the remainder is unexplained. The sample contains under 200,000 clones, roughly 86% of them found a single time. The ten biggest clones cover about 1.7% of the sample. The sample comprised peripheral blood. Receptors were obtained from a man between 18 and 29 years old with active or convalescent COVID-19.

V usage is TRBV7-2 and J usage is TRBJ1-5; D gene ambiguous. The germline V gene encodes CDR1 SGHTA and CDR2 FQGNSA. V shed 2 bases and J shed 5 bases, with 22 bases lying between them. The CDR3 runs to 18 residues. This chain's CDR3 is CASSLTLGLGQEDQPQHF. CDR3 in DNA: TGTGCCAGCAGCTTAACGTTAGGGCTTGGGCAGGAGGATCAGCCCCAGCATTTT.

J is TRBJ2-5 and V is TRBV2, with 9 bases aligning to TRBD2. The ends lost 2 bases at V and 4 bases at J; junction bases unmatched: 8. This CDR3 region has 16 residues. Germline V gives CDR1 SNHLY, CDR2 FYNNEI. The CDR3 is CASSELGRGGRETQYF. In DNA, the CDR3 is TGTGCCAGCAGTGAACTAGGGCGGGGGGGCAGAGAGACCCAGTACTTC.

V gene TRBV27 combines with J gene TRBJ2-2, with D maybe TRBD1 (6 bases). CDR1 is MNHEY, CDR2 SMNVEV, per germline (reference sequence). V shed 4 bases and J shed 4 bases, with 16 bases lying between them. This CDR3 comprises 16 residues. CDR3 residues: CASSSLQGLGTGELFF. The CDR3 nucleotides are TGTGCCAGCAGTTCATTACAGGGATTGGGCACCGGGGAGCTGTTTTTT.

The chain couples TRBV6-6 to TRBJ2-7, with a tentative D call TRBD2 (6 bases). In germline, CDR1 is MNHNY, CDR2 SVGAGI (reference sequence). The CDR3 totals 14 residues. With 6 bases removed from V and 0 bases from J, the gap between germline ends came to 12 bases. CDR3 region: CASRSGLHSYEQYF. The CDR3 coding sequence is TGTGCCAGCAGGTCGGGACTCCACTCCTACGAGCAGTACTTC.

The chain's CDR3 is CAHKKRGYNEQFF. The CDR3 region has the DNA TGCGCCCACAAGAAGCGGGGGTACAATGAGCAGTTCTTC. The V and J genes are TRBV10-1 and TRBJ2-1; 8 bases fit TRBD2. CDR1 is WNHNN, CDR2 SYGVQD, per germline (reference sequence). J was trimmed by 4 bases and V by 11 bases; bases with no gene match: 7. CDR3 length equals 13 residues.

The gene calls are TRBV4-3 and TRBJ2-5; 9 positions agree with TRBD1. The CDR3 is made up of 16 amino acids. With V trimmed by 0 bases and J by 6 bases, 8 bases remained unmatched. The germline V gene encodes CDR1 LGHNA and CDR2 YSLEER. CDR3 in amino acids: CASSQDRDRVVKTQYF. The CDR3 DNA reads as TGCGCCAGCAGCCAAGATAGGGACAGGGTGGTCAAGACCCAGTACTTC.

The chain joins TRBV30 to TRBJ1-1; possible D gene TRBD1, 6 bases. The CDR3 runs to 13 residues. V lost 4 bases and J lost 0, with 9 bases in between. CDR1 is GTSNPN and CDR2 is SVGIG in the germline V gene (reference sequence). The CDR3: CAWNRDMNTEAFF. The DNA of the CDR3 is TGTGCCTGGAACAGGGATATGAACACTGAAGCTTTCTTT.

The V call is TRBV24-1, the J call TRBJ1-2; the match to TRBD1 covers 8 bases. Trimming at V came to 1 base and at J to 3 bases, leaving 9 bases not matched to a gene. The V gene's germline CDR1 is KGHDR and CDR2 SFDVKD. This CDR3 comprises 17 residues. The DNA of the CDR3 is TGTGCCACCAGTGATTTCGGGACAGGCGCTGGCCACTATGGCTACACCTTC. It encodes CATSDFGTGAGHYGYTF.

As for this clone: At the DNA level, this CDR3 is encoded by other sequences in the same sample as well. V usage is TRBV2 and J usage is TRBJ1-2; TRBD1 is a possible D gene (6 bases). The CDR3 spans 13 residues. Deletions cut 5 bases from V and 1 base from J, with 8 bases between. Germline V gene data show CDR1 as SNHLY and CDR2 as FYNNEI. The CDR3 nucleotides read TGTGCCAGCAGTCCGGACAGTAACTATGGCTACACCTTC. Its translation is CASSPDSNYGYTF.

The CDR3 loop reads CASSIGLNRRDTEAFF. CDR3 bases: TGCGCCAGCAGCATTGGACTCAACCGGCGGGACACTGAAGCTTTCTTT. The chain employs TRBV5-1 and TRBJ1-1; D unclear. Trimming removed 4 bases at V and 3 bases at J, with 19 bases between. This CDR3 region has 16 residues. Germline-derived CDR1 and CDR2 are SGHRS and YFSETQ.

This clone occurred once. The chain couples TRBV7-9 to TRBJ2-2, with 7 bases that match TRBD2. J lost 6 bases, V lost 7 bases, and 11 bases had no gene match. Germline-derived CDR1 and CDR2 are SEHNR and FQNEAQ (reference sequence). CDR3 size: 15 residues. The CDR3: CASTKARGTPGELFF. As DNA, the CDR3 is TGTGCCAGCACAAAAGCGCGGGGGACTCCCGGGGAGCTGTTTTTT. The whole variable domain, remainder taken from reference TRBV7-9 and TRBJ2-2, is DTGVSQNPRHKITKRGQNVTFRCDPISEHNRLYWYRQTLGQGPEFLTYFQNEAQLEKSRLLSDRFSAERPKGSFSTLEIQRTEQGDSAMYLCASTKARGTPGELFFGEGSRLTVL.

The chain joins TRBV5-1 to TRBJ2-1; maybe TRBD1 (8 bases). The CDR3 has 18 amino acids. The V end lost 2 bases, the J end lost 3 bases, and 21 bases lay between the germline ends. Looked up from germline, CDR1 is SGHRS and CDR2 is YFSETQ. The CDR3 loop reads CASSFRGRGAGVYNEQFF. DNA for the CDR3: TGCGCCAGCAGCTTCAGGGGGCGCGGGGCGGGAGTCTACAATGAGCAGTTCTTC.

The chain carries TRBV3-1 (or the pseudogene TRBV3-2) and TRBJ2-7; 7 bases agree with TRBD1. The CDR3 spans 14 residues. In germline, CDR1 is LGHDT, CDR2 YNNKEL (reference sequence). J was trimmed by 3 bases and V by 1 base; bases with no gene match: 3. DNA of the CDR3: TGTGCCAGCAGCCAAGGAGGGGGCCACTACGAGCAGTACTTC. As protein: CASSQGGGHYEQYF.

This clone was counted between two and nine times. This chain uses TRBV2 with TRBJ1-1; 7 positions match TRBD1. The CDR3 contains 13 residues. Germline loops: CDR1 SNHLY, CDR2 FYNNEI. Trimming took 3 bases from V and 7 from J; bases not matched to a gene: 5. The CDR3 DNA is TGTGCCAGCAGTGACGGGACAGCCTATGAAGCTTTCTTT. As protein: CASSDGTAYEAFF. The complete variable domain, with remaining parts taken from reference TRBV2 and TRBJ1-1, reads EPEVTQTPSHQVTQMGQEVILRCVPISNHLYFYWYRQILGQKVEFLVSFYNNEISEKSEIFDDQFSVERPDGSNFTLKIRSTKLEDSAMYFCASSDGTAYEAFFGQGTRLTVV.

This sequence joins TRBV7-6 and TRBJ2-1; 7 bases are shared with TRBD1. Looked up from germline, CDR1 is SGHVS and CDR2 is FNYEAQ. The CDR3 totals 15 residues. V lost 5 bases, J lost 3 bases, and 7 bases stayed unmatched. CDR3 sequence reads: CASSPRQGIYNEQFF. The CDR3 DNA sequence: TGTGCCAGCAGCCCGCGACAGGGAATCTACAATGAGCAGTTCTTC.

This CDR3 is CASSGPRTSGSNEQFF. CDR3 bases: TGTGCCAGCAGCGGGCCCAGGACTAGCGGGAGCAATGAGCAGTTCTTC. The chain combines TRBV5-4 with TRBJ2-1, with 13 bases lining up with TRBD2. CDR1 SGHNT and CDR2 YYREEE come from the germline V gene (reference sequence). J was trimmed by 6 bases and V by 4 bases; bases with no gene match: 7. The CDR3 is made up of 16 amino acids.

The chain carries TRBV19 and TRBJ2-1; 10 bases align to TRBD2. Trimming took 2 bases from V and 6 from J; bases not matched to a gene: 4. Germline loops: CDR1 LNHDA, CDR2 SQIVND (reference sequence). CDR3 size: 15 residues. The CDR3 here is CASSIIRLAGNEQFF. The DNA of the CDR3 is TGTGCCAGTAGTATAATCAGACTAGCGGGCAATGAGCAGTTCTTC.

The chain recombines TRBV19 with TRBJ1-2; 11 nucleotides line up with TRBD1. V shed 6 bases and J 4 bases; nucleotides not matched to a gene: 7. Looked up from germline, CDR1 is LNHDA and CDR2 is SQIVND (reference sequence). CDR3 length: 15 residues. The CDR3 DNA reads TGTGCCAGTAGATTCGGACAGGGGGCCATCTATGGCTACACCTTC. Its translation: CASRFGQGAIYGYTF.

The CDR3 DNA reads as TGTGCCACCAGCCCGTGGTTTAGCGGCAACACAGATACGCAGTATTTT. This translates into CATSPWFSGNTDTQYF. The V gene is TRBV15, the J gene TRBJ2-3, with D tentatively TRBD2 (6 bases). The CDR3 is made up of 16 amino acids. V shed 5 bases and J shed 2 bases, with 17 bases lying between them. Germline values: CDR1 LNHNV, CDR2 YYDKDF (reference sequence).

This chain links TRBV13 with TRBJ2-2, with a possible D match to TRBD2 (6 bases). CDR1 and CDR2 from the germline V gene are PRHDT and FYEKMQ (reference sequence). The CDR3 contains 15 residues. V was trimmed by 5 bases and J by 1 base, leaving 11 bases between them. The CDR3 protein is CASSLWTKNTGELFF. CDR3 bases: TGTGCCAGCAGCCTATGGACTAAGAACACCGGGGAGCTGTTTTTT.

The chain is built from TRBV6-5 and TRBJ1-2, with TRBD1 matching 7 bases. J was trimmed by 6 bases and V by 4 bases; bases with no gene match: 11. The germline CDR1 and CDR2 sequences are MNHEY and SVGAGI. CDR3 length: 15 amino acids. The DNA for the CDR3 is TGTGCCAGCAGTTCGTCCCGGGACAGCCTCCATGGCTACACCTTC. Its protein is CASSSSRDSLHGYTF.

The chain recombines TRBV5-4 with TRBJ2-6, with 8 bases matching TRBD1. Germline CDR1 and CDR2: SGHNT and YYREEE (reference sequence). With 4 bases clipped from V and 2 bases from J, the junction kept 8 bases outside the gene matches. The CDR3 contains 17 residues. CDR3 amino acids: CASSRVQGATGANVLTF. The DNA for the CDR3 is TGTGCCAGCAGCCGAGTTCAGGGGGCCACTGGGGCCAACGTCCTGACTTTC.

The CDR3 protein is CASSLGLAGGETQYF. As DNA, the CDR3 is TGTGCCAGCAGCTTGGGCCTAGCGGGAGGAGAGACCCAGTACTTC. The chain is built from TRBV11-2 and TRBJ2-5; 11 bases align to TRBD2. The CDR3 totals 15 residues. Unmatched junction bases numbered 4, after V lost 3 bases and J lost 4 bases. Germline-derived CDR1 and CDR2 are SGHAT and FQNNGV. The whole variable domain, remainder taken from reference TRBV11-2 and TRBJ2-5, is EAGVAQSPRYKIIEKRQSVAFWCNPISGHATLYWYQQILGQGPKLLIQFQNNGVVDDSQLPKDRFSAERLKGVDSTLKIQPAKLEDSAVYLCASSLGLAGGETQYFGPGTRLLVL.

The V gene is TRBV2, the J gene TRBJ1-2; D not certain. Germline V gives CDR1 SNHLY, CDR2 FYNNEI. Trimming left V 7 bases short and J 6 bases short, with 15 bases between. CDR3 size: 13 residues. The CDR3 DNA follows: TGTGCCAGCAAATATCGCCGTCAGAATGGCTACACCTTC. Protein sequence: CASKYRRQNGYTF.

CDR3 sequence reads: CSVEQGRDTEAFF. CDR3 in DNA: TGCAGCGTTGAACAGGGTAGAGACACTGAAGCTTTCTTT. The chain couples TRBV29-1 to TRBJ1-1, with D possibly matching TRBD1 (5 bases). V gave up 2 bases and J gave up 3 bases, with 10 bases separating them. CDR3 length: 13 residues. CDR1 and CDR2 from the germline V gene are SQVTM and ANQGSEA.